This T cell receptor beta chain came from a study of untreated major depressive disorder. This CDR3 is 14 amino acids long. The germline V and J ends were trimmed by 3 bases and 5 bases, with 14 bases remaining between them. Per the germline V gene, CDR1 is MGHRA and CDR2 is YSYEKL. Profiling relied on immunoSEQ multiplex PCR, and the TCRdb table lists in-frame clones only, not all of them. The sample consists of 20,000 or so clones, around 85% of them appearing once. This TCR came from a young woman in good health. Sequencing was performed on CD4+ T cells from PBMCs. This chain links TRBV4-1 with TRBJ2-7; D is perhaps TRBD2 (5 bases). The chain's CDR3 is CASSHRYPGDEQYF. CDR3 DNA sequence: TGCGCCAGCAGCCACCGCTACCCCGGGGACGAGCAGTACTTC.